The text below deals with one T cell receptor (beta chain). This entry comes from a study of blood T cell repertoires in COVID-19. In the study overall: The United States, Italy and Spain were the sources of the acute and convalescent COVID-19 samples. Nucleic acid was either cDNA or gDNA, and it came from T cells, B-cell-depleted T cells, or PBMCs.

As processed by the authors: Reference gene primer amplification gave nucleated cell count estimates. Method: immunoSEQ multiplex PCR; TCRdb's copy keeps in-frame clones and lacks some. The V and J calls and the clone size are those of that table, but D and trimming were determined from the DNA. The sample carries tens of thousands of clones, 90% recorded once. The germline CDR1 and CDR2 sequences are SQVTM and ANQGSEA. With 7 bases clipped from V and 0 bases from J, the junction kept 3 bases outside the gene matches. This CDR3 comprises 13 residues. Sequencing was performed on peripheral blood. The TCR was taken from a man between 65 and 80 years old with acute or convalescent COVID-19. The chain joins TRBV29-1 to TRBJ2-1; 7 positions agree with TRBD1. CDR3 region: CSAGTVSYNEQFF. The DNA for the CDR3 is TGCAGCGCCGGGACAGTCTCCTACAATGAGCAGTTCTTC.